Sequencing of this TCR beta chain was carried out in a study of shared clonotypes between healthy human individuals. Sequencing was performed with immunoSEQ multiplex PCR; in TCRdb, only in-frame clones are kept and a portion is missing. Here the sample spans some 2.4 million clones, roughly 93% being singletons. V dropped 4 bases and J dropped 7 bases, with 1 base sitting between them. Germline loops: CDR1 MNHEY, CDR2 SVGAGI. The CDR3 is 10 amino acids. The source material was naive CD4+ T cells from PBMCs. Subset: CD45RA+ positively selected. This clonotype originated in a man younger than 35 in good health. Some clones in this sample may be carry-over from other donors' samples. J is TRBJ1-4 and V is TRBV6-5, with D uncertain. CDR3 in DNA: TGTGCCAGCAGTTCTGAAAAACTGTTTTTT. Translating gives CASSSEKLFF.